This T cell receptor (beta chain) was recorded in a study of PD-L1 blockade in urothelial cancer. Study at large: Study patients had been treated with 0 to 3 previous chemotherapy regimens. Counts from blood samples showed a median of around 150,000 T cells. At 3 weeks after treatment start (second dose) and again at 6 weeks, blood was analyzed.

Using immunoSEQ multiplex PCR, the repertoire was profiled, and TCRdb retains in-frame clones only, with some absent. In the table there are about 50,000 clones, around 74% of which are singletons. The germline CDR1 and CDR2 sequences are MNHEY and SMNVEV (reference sequence). Trimming left V 6 bases short and J 7 bases short, with 7 bases between. The CDR3 has 11 amino acids. Time point described: pretreatment peripheral blood. This sequence was found in an older man with urothelial cancer. The sequences come from PBMCs, collected around atezolizumab (anti-PD-L1) treatment. The chain uses TRBV27 and TRBJ2-1; tentatively, D is TRBD2 (5 bases). This chain's CDR3 is CASRRVNEQFF. CDR3 in DNA: TGTGCCAGCAGGCGGGTGAATGAGCAGTTCTTC.